This TCR beta chain was obtained from a study of blood T cell repertoires in COVID-19. For the study at large: Spain, Italy and the United States supplied samples that represented acute and convalescent COVID-19. Nucleic acid was either cDNA or gDNA, and it came from T cells, B-cell-depleted T cells, or PBMCs.

Authors' methods: Reference gene primer amplification gave estimated nucleated cell counts. TCRdb keeps only in-frame clones here, not all; method: immunoSEQ multiplex PCR. That table supplies the V and J calls and clone size; D and trimming were determined from the DNA. In the table there are some 210,000 clones, around 90% of which are singletons. J was trimmed by 3 bases and V by 3 bases; bases with no gene match: 10. This CDR3 has 18 residues. The V call is TRBV23-1, the J call TRBJ2-2; 10 bases agree with TRBD1. TRBV23-1 is identified as an open reading frame with a role that is uncertain. The sequencing sample was made of peripheral blood. The source is a man in his sixties with COVID-19, enrolled during active disease. The CDR3 loop is CASSHQTTGQGHTGELFF. CDR3 sequence (DNA): TGCGCCAGCAGTCATCAAACGACGGGACAGGGGCACACCGGGGAGCTGTTTTTT.